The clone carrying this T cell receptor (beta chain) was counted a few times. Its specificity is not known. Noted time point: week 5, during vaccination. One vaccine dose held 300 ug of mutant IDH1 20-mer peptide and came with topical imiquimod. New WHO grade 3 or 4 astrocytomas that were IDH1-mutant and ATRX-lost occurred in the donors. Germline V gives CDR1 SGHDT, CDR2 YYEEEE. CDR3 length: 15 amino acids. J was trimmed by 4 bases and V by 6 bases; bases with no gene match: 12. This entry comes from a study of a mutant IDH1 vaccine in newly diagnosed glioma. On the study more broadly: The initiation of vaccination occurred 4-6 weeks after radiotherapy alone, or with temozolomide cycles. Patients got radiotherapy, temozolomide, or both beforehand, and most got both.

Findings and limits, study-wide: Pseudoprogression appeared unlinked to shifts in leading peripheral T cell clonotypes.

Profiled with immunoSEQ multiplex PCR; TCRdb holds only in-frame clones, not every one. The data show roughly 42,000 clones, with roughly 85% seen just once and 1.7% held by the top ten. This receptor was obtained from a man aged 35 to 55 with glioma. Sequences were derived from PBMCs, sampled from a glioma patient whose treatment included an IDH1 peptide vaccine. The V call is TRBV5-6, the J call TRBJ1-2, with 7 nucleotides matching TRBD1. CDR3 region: CASMSGGRGGYGYTF. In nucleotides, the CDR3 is TGTGCCAGCATGTCAGGGGGTCGAGGGGGCTATGGCTACACCTTC.